This T cell receptor (beta chain) was captured in a study of regulatory T cells in long-lasting Graves disease. With regard to this clonotype: Its specificity is unknown.

Study-level results: TRBV28 was favored in persistent disease, as were TRBJ1-2 and TRBJ2-5.

Construction of the TCR beta libraries employed iRepertoire HTBI primers in conjunction with Arm-PCR of CDR3 regions. TCRdb reprocessed the multiplex PCR reads via MiXCR and lists one record per CDR3 protein. Of roughly 400,000 distinct CDR3 sequences in the sample, approximately 15% were seen once. Noted time point: newly diagnosed GD, antithyroid drugs for less than 3 months. The authors made the TCR library using RNA they extracted from PBMCs. In Xi'an, China, an endocrinology department was the source of patients. The V gene's germline CDR1 is SGHVS and CDR2 FQNEAQ. Trimming took 5 bases from V and 1 from J, leaving 23 bases between them. This CDR3 comprises 19 residues. The same data also contributed to another study, on T cells in Graves' hyperthyroidism and ophthalmopathy.

The sample here was peripheral blood mononuclear cells (PBMCs), taken at new diagnosis, from a patient treated with antithyroid drugs. The chain couples TRBV7-8 to TRBJ2-2; D gene uncertain. The receptor was derived from a woman in her forties with Graves disease. CDR3 DNA sequence: TGTGCCAGCAGCGGTTTGTTGGGTACCGAAGCACAGAACACCGGGGAGCTGTTTTTT. Its protein product is CASSGLLGTEAQNTGELFF.